The source of this T cell receptor (beta chain) is a study of shared clonotypes between healthy human individuals. Study-wide findings and caveats: A generally larger estimated richness was seen in naive subsets than in memory subsets. Clonotypes not shared had lower generation probabilities than those common to all four donors.

Assay: immunoSEQ multiplex PCR; the TCRdb copy retains only in-frame clones and omits some. The data contain 950,000 to 1,300,000 clones, 70% to 80% of them singletons. This clone was seen only once. Its antigen remains unidentified. Other DNA sequences in the sample encode the same CDR3. V was clipped by 5 bases and J by 0 bases; unmatched bases: 3. Germline V lookup: CDR1 MNHEY, CDR2 SVGAGI. CDR3 size: 14 residues. The specimen sequenced was memory CD4+ T cells sorted from blood. Stated subset: CD45RA-negative fraction. The chain has TRBV6-5 and TRBJ1-1; 7 bases are shared with TRBD1. The TCR originated in a man aged 18-30 years in good health. CDR3 residues: CASSPRGVNTEAFF. Here the CDR3 DNA reads TGTGCCAGCAGTCCCAGGGGGGTGAACACTGAAGCTTTCTTT.